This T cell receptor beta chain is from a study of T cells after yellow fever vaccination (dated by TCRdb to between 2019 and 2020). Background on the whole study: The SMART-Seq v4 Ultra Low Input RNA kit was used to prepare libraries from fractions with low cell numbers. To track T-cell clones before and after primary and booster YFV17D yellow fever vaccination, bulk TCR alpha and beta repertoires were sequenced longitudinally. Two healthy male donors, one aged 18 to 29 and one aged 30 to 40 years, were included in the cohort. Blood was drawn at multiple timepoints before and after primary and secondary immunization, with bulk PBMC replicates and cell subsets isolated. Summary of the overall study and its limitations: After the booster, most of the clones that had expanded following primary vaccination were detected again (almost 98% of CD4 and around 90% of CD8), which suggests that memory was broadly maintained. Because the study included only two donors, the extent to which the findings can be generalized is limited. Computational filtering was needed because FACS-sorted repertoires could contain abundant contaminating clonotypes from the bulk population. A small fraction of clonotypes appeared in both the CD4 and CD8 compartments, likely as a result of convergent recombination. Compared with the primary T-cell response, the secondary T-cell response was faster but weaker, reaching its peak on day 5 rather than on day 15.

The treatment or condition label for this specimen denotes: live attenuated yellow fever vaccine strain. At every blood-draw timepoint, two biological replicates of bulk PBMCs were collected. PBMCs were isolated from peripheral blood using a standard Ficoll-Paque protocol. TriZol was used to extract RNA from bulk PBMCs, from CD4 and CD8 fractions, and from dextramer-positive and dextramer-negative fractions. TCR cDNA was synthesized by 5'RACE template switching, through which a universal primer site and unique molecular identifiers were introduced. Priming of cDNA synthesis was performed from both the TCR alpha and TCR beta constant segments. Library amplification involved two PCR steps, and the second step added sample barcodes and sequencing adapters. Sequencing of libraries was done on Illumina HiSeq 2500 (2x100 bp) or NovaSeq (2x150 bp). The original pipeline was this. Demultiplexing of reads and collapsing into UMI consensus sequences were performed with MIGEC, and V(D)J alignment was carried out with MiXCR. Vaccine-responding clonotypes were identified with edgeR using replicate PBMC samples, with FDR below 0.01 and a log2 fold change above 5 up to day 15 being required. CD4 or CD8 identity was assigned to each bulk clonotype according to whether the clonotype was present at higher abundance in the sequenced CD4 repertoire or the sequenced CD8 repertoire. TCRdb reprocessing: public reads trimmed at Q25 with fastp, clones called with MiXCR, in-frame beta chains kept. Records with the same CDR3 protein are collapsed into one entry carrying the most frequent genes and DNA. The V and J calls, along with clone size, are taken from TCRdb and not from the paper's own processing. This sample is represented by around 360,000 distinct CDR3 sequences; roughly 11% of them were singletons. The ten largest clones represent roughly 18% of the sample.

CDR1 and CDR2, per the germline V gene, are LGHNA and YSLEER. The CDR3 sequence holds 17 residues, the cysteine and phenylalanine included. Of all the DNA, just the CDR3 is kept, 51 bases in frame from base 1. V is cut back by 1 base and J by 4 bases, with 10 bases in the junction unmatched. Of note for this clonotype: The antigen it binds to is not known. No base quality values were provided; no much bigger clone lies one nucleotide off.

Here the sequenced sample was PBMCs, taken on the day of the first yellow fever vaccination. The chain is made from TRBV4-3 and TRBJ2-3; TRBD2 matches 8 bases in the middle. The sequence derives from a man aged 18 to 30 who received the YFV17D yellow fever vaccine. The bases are TGCGCCAGCAGCCAAGCTTCGGGGGGGGCCTTAGCAGATACGCAGTATTTT. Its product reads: CASSQASGGALADTQYF.